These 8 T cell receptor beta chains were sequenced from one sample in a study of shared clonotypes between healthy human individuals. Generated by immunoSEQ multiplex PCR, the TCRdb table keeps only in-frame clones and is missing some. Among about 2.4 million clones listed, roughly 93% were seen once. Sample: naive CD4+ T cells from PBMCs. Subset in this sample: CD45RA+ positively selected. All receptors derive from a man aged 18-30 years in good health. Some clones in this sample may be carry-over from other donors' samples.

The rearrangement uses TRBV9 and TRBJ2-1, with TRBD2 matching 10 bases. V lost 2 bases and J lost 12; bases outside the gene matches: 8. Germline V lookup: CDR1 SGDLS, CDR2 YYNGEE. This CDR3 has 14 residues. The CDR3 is CASSVSSGSSVQFF. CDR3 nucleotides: TGTGCCAGCAGCGTTTCTAGCGGGAGTAGTGTGCAGTTCTTC.

The CDR3 loop is CASSSDASGSLGVAKNIQYF. DNA of the CDR3: TGTGCCAGCAGTTCCGACGCTAGCGGGAGCCTGGGGGTAGCCAAAAACATTCAGTACTTC. This sequence joins TRBV28 and TRBJ2-4, with 10 bases that match TRBD2. The germline V gene encodes CDR1 MDHEN and CDR2 SYDVKM. The J segment lost 0 bases and the V segment lost 4 bases, leaving 15 bases of the junction unmatched. This CDR3 is 20 amino acids long.

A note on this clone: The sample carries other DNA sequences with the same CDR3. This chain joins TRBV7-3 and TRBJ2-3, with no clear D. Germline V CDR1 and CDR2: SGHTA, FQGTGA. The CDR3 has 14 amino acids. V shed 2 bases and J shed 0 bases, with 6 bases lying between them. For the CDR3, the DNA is TGTGCCAGCAGCTTAGGCTTAAGCACAGATACGCAGTATTTT. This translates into CASSLGLSTDTQYF.

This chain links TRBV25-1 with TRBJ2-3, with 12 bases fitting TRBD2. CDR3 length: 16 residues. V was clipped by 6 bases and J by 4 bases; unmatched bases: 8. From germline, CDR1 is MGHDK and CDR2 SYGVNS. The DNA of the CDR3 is TGTGCCAGCAGCCAGACTAGCGGGAGATTTGCAGATACGCAGTATTTT. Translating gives CASSQTSGRFADTQYF. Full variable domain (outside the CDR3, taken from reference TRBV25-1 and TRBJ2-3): EADIYQTPRYLVIGTGKKITLECSQTMGHDKMYWYQQDPGMELHLIHYSYGVNSTEKGDLSSESTVSRIRTEHFPLTLESARPSHTSQYLCASSQTSGRFADTQYFGPGTRLTVL.

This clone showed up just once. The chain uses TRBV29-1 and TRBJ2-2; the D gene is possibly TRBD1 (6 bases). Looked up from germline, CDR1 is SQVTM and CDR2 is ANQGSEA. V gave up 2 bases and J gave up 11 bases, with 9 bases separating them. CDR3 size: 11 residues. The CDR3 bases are TGCAGCGTTGAACCCAGGGGAGAGCTGTTTTTT. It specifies CSVEPRGELFF.

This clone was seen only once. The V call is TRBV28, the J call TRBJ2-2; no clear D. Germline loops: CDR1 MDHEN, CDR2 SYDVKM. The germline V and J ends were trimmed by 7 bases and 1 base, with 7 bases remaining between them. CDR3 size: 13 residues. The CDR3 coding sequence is TGTGCCAGCATCCAGAGGAACACCGGGGAGCTGTTTTTT. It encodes CASIQRNTGELFF.

DNA of the CDR3: TGTGCCAGCAGCGCCGGGGACAGGGCCTGGGGAGAGCAGTTCTTC. Protein: CASSAGDRAWGEQFF. This sequence joins TRBV9 and TRBJ2-1; TRBD1 matches at 9 bases. The length of the CDR3 is 15 residues. J gave up 10 bases and V 3 bases, and 11 bases lay outside the gene matches. Germline loops: CDR1 SGDLS, CDR2 YYNGEE.

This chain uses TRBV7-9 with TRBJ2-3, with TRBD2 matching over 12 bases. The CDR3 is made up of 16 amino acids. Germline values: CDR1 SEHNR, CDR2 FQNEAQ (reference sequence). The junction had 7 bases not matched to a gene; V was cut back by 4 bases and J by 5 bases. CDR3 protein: CASSSLAGGPGDTQYF. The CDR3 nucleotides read TGTGCCAGCAGCTCCCTAGCGGGAGGGCCGGGAGATACGCAGTATTTT.